The 21 T cell receptor beta chains below were found in one sample sequenced in a study of blood T cells in healthy people across ages. Alongside a J-beta primer mix, a sample-barcoded 5' primer served in a second PCR lasting about 7 to 11 cycles. TCRdb independently ran MiXCR on the 5' RACE reads; one entry per CDR3 protein. The sample holds some 1,500,000 distinct CDR3 sequences; around 40% are singletons and the top ten take just over 4%. Material for sequencing was blood. Receptor source: a woman younger than 30 in good health.

This clonotype was found a few times. This chain joins TRBV12-3 or TRBV12-4 and TRBJ2-4, with 8 bases lining up with TRBD2. V lost 6 bases and J lost 0; bases outside the gene matches: 13. CDR3 length: 18 residues. CDR3 nucleotides: TGTGCCAGCAGCCGTGGAACTAGCGGTGTTCTAGCCAAAAACATTCAGTACTTC. Its protein is CASSRGTSGVLAKNIQYF.

The chain uses TRBV2 and TRBJ2-7; TRBD1 aligns across 8 bases. This CDR3 spans 15 amino acids. Germline V gene lookup returns CDR1 SNHLY and CDR2 FYNNEI. Germline trimming cut 5 bases from V and 0 bases from J; bases unmatched to any gene: 6. CDR3 region: CASSPPQGASYEQYF. The CDR3 DNA reads as TGTGCCAGCAGTCCCCCCCAGGGGGCCTCCTACGAGCAGTACTTC.

This clonotype was counted at least ten times. The chain employs TRBV4-3 and TRBJ1-2; D remains ambiguous. There are 13 residues in the CDR3. Trimming pared 4 bases from V and 2 bases from J, leaving 8 bases between. CDR1 and CDR2 from the germline V gene are LGHNA and YSLEER. The CDR3 DNA reads as TGCGCCAGCAGCCCGACTGGGAACTATGGCTACACCTTC. As protein: CASSPTGNYGYTF.

V is TRBV7-8 and J is TRBJ1-6; D call uncertain. The CDR3 totals 13 residues. V lost 3 bases, J lost 10 bases, and 10 bases lay in between. Germline CDR1 reads SGHVS; CDR2 reads FQNEAQ. The CDR3 DNA reads as TGTGCCAGCAGCTTTGGAGCAGGCTCACCCCTCCACTTT. Amino acids: CASSFGAGSPLHF. The full variable domain, its missing parts supplied by reference TRBV7-8 and TRBJ1-6, is GAGVSQSPRYKVAKRGQDVALRCDPISGHVSLFWYQQALGQGPEFLTYFQNEAQLDKSGLPSDRFFAERPEGSVSTLKIQRTQQEDSAVYLCASSFGAGSPLHFGNGTRLTVT.

This clonotype has more than one count but fewer than ten. V is TRBV12-3 or TRBV12-4 and J is TRBJ1-5, with 11 positions matching TRBD1. The V and J ends lost 6 bases and 8 bases, in that order; junction bases with no gene match: 9. This CDR3 comprises 15 residues. The CDR3 region has the DNA TGTGCCAGCAGCCCGGGACAGGGGGTTTTCGAGCCCCAGCATTTT. This gives the protein CASSPGQGVFEPQHF.

The chain has TRBV13 and TRBJ2-7; TRBD2 agrees at 13 bases. V shed 7 bases, J shed 4 bases, and the junction held 10 bases outside the gene matches. The CDR3 has 16 residues. The germline CDR1 and CDR2 sequences are PRHDT and FYEKMQ (reference sequence). This CDR3 reads CASTRRLAGGIYEQYF. CDR3 nucleotide sequence: TGTGCCAGCACCCGTAGACTAGCGGGAGGTATTTACGAGCAGTACTTC.

The chain links TRBV10-3 to TRBJ1-3, with TRBD1 matching 9 bases. The CDR3 is 15 amino acids. From germline, CDR1 is ENHRY and CDR2 SYGVKD. The V and J ends lost 10 bases and 3 bases, in that order; junction bases with no gene match: 10. The CDR3 nucleotides are TGTGCCACCCGGGACAGGGTGGTCGGTGGAAACACCATATATTTT. As protein: CATRDRVVGGNTIYF.

This chain links TRBV7-9 with TRBJ1-2, with D possibly matching TRBD1 (6 bases). This CDR3 has 16 amino acids. V was shortened by 7 bases and J by 3 bases, with 21 bases between the two germline ends. The germline CDR1 and CDR2 sequences are SEHNR and FQNEAQ (reference sequence). Written as DNA, the CDR3 is TGTGCCAGCAAGGGGACAAGGACAGAGGACTACTATGGCTACACCTTC. It yields the protein CASKGTRTEDYYGYTF.

The V gene is TRBV4-3, the J gene TRBJ2-7; D could derive from TRBD1 or TRBD2 (5 bases each). V was pared by 1 base and J by 2 bases, with 18 bases between. Germline CDR1 and CDR2: LGHNA and YSLEER. The length of the CDR3 is 17 residues. CDR3 protein: CASSQVVGAEVPYEQYF. The CDR3 DNA is TGCGCCAGCAGCCAAGTCGTCGGGGCGGAAGTCCCCTACGAGCAGTACTTC.

In its sample, this clonotype was seen a few times. The chain couples TRBV30 to TRBJ1-2; TRBD1 is a possible D gene (5 bases). V shed 3 bases and J shed 4 bases, with 9 bases lying between them. CDR1 and CDR2 (germline): GTSNPN, SVGIG (reference sequence). The CDR3 covers 12 residues. The chain's CDR3 is CAWRLGGYGYTF. CDR3 in DNA: TGTGCCTGGAGGCTCGGGGGCTATGGCTACACCTTC.

CDR3 sequence (DNA): TGTGCCAGCAGACCCGGCCTGTCCTACGGGCAGTACTTC. The encoded protein is CASRPGLSYGQYF. V and J are TRBV6-1 and TRBJ2-5; D unresolved. The CDR3 consists of 13 residues. Trimming took off 6 bases at V and 11 bases at J, with 19 bases between the two ends. The germline V gene has CDR1 MNHNS and CDR2 SASEGT.

This clonotype has a count of ten or more. One junction end disagrees with the germline gene, perhaps due to a read error. The V and J genes are TRBV7-9 and TRBJ2-3; TRBD2 matches at 14 bases. Per the germline V gene, CDR1 is SEHNR and CDR2 is FQNEAQ (reference sequence). The CDR3 extends over 16 amino acids. The CDR3 region has the DNA TGCGCCAGCAGTCTTGGGACTAGCGGGGGCACTGATACGCAGTATTTT. Encoded protein: CASSLGTSGGTDTQYF.

The CDR3: CASSPSRAANTNEAFF. In nucleotides, the CDR3 is TGTGCCAGCAGCCCCAGTCGGGCGGCCAACACAAACGAAGCTTTCTTT. The chain carries TRBV6-5 and TRBJ1-1, with D hard to call. V was pared by 6 bases and J by 8 bases, with 25 bases between. The CDR3 has 16 residues. Germline assignment: CDR1 MNHEY and CDR2 SVGAGI.

CDR3 amino acids: CASSRTSVSGANVLTF. CDR3 bases: TGTGCCAGCAGCCGGACTAGCGTATCTGGGGCCAACGTCCTGACTTTC. The rearrangement uses TRBV6-4 and TRBJ2-6, with 9 positions matching TRBD2. V trimming: 6 bases; J trimming: 1 base; junction bases outside the gene matches: 4. This CDR3 is 16 amino acids long. Germline V CDR1 and CDR2: MRHNA, SNTAGT.

This clonotype was recorded at least ten times. The CDR3 sequence is CASSQVDRSYEQYF. The CDR3 nucleotides are TGCGCCAGCAGCCAAGTGGACAGATCCTACGAGCAGTACTTC. This chain links TRBV4-3 with TRBJ2-7, with TRBD1 as a possible D gene (6 bases). Germline assignment: CDR1 LGHNA and CDR2 YSLEER. This CDR3 is built from 14 residues. Trimming took 1 base from V and 1 from J, leaving 8 bases between them.

As DNA, the CDR3 is TGTGCCAGCAGCTTAGTCTGGACACCCTATGGGTCGCACACCTTC. Protein product: CASSLVWTPYGSHTF. The V and J genes are TRBV7-2 and TRBJ1-2, with D perhaps matching TRBD1 (5 bases). The V gene lost 1 base and the J gene lost 12 bases, with 21 bases spanning the gap. CDR3 length: 15 amino acids. Germline V lookup: CDR1 SGHTA, CDR2 FQGNSA.

This clonotype occurred a few times. V and J are TRBV29-1 and TRBJ2-3; the D gene is possibly TRBD1 (6 bases). Germline V gives CDR1 SQVTM, CDR2 ANQGSEA. Trimming cost V 5 bases and J 5 bases, with 14 bases left between them. The CDR3 is 13 residues long. The CDR3 DNA is TGCAGCGTTCGGGGCAGGGGCCTAGATACGCAGTATTTT. Amino acid sequence: CSVRGRGLDTQYF.

This chain links TRBV6-1 with TRBJ2-2, with 14 bases aligning to TRBD2. V shed 4 bases and J 6 bases; nucleotides not matched to a gene: 1. Per the germline V gene, CDR1 is MNHNS and CDR2 is SASEGT. This CDR3 spans 15 amino acids. The CDR3: CASSGLAGGPGELFF. The CDR3 bases are TGTGCCAGCAGTGGACTAGCGGGGGGGCCCGGGGAGCTGTTTTTT.

The V call is TRBV21-1, the J call TRBJ1-1; the D call TRBD1 from the table was never checked on the DNA. TRBV21-1 is listed as a pseudogene. This CDR3 has 13 amino acids. CDR3 region: CANGAGVNTEAFF. In nucleotides, the CDR3 is TGTGCCAACGGCGCGGGGGTGAACACTGAAGCTTTCTTT.

This clonotype has a handful of counts. The genes are TRBV29-1 and TRBJ2-5, with 7 positions matching TRBD2. Gene TRBJ2-7 matches the end of the DNA better, so the J call may be wrong. This CDR3 has 14 residues. Germline CDR1 SQVTM, CDR2 ANQGSEA. As DNA, the CDR3 is TGCAGCGTTGGGGGGGGGTACTTTAAAACCGAGCAGTACTTC. As protein: CSVGGGYFKTEQYF.

The chain has TRBV10-3 and TRBJ1-1; no definite D call. The CDR3 loop spans 13 amino acids. The V end was cut by 4 bases, the J end by 1 base, with 7 bases between. CDR1 is ENHRY, CDR2 SYGVKD, per germline. The CDR3 sequence: CAISGVSNTEAFF. CDR3 nucleotide sequence: TGTGCCATCAGTGGGGTGTCGAACACTGAAGCTTTCTTT.